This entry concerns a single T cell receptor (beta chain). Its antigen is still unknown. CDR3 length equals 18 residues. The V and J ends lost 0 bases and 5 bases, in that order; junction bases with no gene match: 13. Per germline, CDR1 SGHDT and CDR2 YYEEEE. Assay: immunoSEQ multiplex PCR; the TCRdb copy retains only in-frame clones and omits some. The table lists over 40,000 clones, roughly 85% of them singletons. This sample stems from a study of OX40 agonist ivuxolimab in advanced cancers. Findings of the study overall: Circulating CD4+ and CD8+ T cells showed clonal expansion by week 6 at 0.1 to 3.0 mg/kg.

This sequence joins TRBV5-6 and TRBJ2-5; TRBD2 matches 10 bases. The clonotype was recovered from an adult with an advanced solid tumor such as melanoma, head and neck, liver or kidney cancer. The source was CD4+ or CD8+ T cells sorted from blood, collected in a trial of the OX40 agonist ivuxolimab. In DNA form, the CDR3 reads TGTGCCAGCAGCTTGGCGGGTTTAAGCGGGAGGGCCGGTGAGACCCAGTACTTC. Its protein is CASSLAGLSGRAGETQYF.